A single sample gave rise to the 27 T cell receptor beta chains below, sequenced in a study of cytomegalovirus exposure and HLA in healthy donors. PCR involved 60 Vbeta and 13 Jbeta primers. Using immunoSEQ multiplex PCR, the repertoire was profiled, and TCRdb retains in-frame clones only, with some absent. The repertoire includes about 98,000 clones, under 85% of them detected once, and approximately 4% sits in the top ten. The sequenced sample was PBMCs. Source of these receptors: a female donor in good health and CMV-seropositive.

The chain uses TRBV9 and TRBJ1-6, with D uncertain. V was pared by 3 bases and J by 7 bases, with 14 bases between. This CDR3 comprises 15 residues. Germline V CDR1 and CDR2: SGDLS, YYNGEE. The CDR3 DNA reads TGTGCCAGCAGCGGACGACGGGGAGAGAATTCACCCCTCCACTTT. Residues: CASSGRRGENSPLHF.

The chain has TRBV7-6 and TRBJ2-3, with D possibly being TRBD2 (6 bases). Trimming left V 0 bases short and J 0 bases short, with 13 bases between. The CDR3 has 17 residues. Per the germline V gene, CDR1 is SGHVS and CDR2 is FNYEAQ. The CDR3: CASSLARRVPSTDTQYF. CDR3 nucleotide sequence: TGTGCCAGCAGCTTAGCGCGGAGGGTACCTAGCACAGATACGCAGTATTTT.

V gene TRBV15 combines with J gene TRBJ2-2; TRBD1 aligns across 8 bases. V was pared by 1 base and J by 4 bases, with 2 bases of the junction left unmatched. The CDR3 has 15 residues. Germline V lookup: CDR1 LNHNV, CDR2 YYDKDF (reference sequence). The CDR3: CATSRGQGATGELFF. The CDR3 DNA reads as TGTGCCACCAGCAGAGGTCAGGGGGCCACCGGGGAGCTGTTTTTT. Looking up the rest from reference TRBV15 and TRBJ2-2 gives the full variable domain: DAMVIQNPRYQVTQFGKPVTLSCSQTLNHNVMYWYQQKSSQAPKLLFHYYDKDFNNEADTPDNFQSRRPNTSFCFLDIRSPGLGDTAMYLCATSRGQGATGELFFGEGSRLTVL.

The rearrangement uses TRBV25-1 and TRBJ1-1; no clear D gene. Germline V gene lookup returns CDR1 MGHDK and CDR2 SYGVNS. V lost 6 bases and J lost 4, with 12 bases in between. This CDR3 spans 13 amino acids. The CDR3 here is CASSLRPGTEAFF. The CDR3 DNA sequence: TGTGCCAGCAGCTTGCGACCGGGCACTGAAGCTTTCTTT.

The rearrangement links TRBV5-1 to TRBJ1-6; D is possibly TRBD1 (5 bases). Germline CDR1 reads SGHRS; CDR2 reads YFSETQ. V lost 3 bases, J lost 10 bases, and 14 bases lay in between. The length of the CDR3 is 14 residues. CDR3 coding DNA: TGCGCCAGCAGCTCGGACATACGCGAATCACCCCTCCACTTT. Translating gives CASSSDIRESPLHF.

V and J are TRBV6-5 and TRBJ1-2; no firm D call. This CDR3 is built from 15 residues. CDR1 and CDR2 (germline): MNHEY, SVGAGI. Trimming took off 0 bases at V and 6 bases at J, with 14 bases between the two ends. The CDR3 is CASSYSRAVLNGYTF. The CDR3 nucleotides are TGTGCCAGCAGTTACTCGAGGGCGGTGCTGAATGGCTACACCTTC.

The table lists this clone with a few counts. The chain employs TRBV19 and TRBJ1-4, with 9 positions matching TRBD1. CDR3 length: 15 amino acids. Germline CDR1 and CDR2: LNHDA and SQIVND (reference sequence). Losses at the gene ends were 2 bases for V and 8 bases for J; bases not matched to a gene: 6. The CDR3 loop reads CASSITGTGYEKLFF. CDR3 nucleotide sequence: TGTGCCAGTAGTATAACCGGGACAGGGTACGAAAAACTGTTTTTT.

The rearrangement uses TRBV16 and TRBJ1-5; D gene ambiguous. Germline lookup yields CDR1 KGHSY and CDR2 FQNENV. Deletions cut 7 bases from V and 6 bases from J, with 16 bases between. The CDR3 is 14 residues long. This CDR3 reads CASKEGAGSQPQHF. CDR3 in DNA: TGTGCCAGCAAGGAGGGCGCAGGATCTCAGCCCCAGCATTTT.

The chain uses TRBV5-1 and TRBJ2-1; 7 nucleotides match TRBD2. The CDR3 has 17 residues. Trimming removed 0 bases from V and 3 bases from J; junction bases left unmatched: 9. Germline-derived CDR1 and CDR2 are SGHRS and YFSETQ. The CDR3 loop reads CASSLAGGTNDYNEQFF. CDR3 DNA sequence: TGCGCCAGCAGCTTGGCCGGCGGGACTAACGACTACAATGAGCAGTTCTTC. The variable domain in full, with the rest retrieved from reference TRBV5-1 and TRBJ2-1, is KAGVTQTPRYLIKTRGQQVTLSCSPISGHRSVSWYQQTPGQGLQFLFEYFSETQRNKGNFPGRFSGRQFSNSRSEMNVSTLELGDSALYLCASSLAGGTNDYNEQFFGPGTRLTVL.

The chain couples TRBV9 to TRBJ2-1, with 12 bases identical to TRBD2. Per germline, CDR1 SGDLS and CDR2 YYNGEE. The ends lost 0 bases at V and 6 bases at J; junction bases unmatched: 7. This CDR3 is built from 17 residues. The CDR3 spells CASSVGTTSGSGNEQFF. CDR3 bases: TGTGCCAGCAGCGTAGGGACGACTAGCGGGAGCGGCAATGAGCAGTTCTTC. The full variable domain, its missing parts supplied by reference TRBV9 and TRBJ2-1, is DSGVTQTPKHLITATGQRVTLRCSPRSGDLSVYWYQQSLDQGLQFLIQYYNGEERAKGNILERFSAQQFPDLHSELNLSSLELGDSALYFCASSVGTTSGSGNEQFFGPGTRLTVL.

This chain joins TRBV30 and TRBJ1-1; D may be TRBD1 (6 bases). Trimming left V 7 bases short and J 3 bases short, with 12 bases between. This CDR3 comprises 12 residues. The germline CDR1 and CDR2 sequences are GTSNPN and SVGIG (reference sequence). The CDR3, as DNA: TGTGCCTTCGGGACACCCCACACTGAAGCTTTCTTT. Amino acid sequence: CAFGTPHTEAFF.

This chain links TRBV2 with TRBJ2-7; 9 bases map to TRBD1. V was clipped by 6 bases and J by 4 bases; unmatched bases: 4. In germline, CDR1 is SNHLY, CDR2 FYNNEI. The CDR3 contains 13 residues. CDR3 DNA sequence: TGTGCCAGCAGGGGGACAGGGATATACGAGCAGTACTTC. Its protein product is CASRGTGIYEQYF.

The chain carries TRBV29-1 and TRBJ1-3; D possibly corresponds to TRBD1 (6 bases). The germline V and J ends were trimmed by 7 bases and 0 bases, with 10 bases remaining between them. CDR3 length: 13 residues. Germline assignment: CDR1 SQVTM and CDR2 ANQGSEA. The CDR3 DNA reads TGCAGCGGATACAGGGACTCTGGAAACACCATATATTTT. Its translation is CSGYRDSGNTIYF.

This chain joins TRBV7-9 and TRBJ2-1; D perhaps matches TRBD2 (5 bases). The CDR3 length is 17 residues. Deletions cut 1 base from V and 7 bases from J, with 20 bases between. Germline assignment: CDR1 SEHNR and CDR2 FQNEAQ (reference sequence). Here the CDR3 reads CASSLGSGPAGWNEQFF. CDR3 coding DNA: TGTGCCAGCAGCTTAGGGAGCGGCCCCGCAGGTTGGAATGAGCAGTTCTTC.

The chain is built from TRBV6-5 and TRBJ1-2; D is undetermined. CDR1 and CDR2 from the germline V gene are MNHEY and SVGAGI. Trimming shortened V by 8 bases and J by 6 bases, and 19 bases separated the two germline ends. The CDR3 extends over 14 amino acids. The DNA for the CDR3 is TGTGCCAGCCGACGGGTGAGAGCCGCTGATGGCTACACCTTC. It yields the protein CASRRVRAADGYTF.

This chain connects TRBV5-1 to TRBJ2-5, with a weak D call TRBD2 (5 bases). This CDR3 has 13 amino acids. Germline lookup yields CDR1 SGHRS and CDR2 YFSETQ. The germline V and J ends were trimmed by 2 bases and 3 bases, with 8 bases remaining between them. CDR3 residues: CASSFSAEETQYF. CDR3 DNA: TGCGCCAGCAGCTTTAGCGCCGAAGAGACCCAGTACTTC.

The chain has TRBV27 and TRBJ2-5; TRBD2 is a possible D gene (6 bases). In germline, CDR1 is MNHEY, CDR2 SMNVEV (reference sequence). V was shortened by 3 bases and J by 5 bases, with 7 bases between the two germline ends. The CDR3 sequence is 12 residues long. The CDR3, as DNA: TGTGCCAGCAGTTTCAGCGGGGAGACCCAGTACTTC. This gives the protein CASSFSGETQYF.

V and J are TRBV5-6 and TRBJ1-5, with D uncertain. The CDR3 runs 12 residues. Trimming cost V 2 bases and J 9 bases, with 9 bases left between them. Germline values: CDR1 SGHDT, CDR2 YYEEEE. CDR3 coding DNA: TGTGCCAGCAGCTTCTCGGGAACGCCCCAGCATTTT. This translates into CASSFSGTPQHF.

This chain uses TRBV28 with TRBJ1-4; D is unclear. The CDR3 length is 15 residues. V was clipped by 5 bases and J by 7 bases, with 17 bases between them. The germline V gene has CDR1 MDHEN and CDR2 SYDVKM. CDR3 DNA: TGTGCCAGCAGTCCGTCCCCCGCCGTCAGTGAAAAACTGTTTTTT. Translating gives CASSPSPAVSEKLFF.

The CDR3 region is CASSLLQGDLPLAQETQYF. Written as DNA, the CDR3 is TGTGCCAGCAGCTTGTTGCAGGGGGACCTCCCATTGGCCCAAGAGACCCAGTACTTC. The rearrangement links TRBV5-6 to TRBJ2-5; 7 bases are shared with TRBD1. Trimming cost V 1 base and J 1 base; bases outside gene matches: 16. This CDR3 region has 19 residues. From germline, CDR1 is SGHDT and CDR2 YYEEEE.

The CDR3 bases are TGTGCCAGCTCACCAGTCGGAGACGAGCAGTACTTC. It specifies CASSPVGDEQYF. The chain uses TRBV18 and TRBJ2-7; no clear D. Per germline, CDR1 KGHSH and CDR2 LQKENI. Trimming removed 2 bases from V and 5 bases from J, with 7 bases in between. This CDR3 contains 12 residues.

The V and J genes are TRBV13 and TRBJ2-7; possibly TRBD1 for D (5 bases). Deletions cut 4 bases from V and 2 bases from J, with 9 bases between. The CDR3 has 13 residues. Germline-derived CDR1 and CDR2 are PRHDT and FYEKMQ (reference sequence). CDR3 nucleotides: TGTGCCAGCAGCTGGGGCGGAACCTACGAGCAGTACTTC. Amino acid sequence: CASSWGGTYEQYF. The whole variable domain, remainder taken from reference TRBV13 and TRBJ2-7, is AAGVIQSPRHLIKEKRETATLKCYPIPRHDTVYWYQQGPGQDPQFLISFYEKMQSDKGSIPDRFSAQQFSDYHSELNMSSLELGDSALYFCASSWGGTYEQYFGPGTRLTVT.

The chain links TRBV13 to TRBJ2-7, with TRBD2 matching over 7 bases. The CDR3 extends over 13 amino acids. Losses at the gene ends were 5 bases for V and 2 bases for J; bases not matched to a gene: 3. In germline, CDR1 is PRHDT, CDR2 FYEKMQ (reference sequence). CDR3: CASSGGSPYEQYF. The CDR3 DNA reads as TGTGCCAGCAGCGGCGGGAGTCCCTACGAGCAGTACTTC.

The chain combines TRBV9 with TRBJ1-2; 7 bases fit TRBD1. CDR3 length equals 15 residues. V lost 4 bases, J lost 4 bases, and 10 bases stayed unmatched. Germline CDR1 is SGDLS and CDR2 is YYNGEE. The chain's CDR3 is CASSPRTGETYGYTF. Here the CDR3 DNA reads TGTGCCAGCAGCCCGCGGACAGGAGAAACCTATGGCTACACCTTC.

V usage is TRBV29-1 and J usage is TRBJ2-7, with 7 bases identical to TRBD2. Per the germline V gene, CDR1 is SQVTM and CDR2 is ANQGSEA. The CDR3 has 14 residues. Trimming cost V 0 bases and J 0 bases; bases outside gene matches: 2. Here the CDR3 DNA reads TGCAGCGTTGAAGACGGGGGGAACTCCTACGAGCAGTACTTC. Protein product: CSVEDGGNSYEQYF.

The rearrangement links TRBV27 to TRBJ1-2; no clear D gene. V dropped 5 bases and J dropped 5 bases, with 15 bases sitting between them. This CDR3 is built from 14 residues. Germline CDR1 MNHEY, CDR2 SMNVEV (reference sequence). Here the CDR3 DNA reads TGTGCCAGCAGTCATTATTCGGAGGGTTATGGCTACACCTTC. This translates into CASSHYSEGYGYTF.

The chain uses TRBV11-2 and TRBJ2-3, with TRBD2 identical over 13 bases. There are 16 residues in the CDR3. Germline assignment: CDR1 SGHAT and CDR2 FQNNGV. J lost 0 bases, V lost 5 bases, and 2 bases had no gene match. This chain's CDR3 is CASSTGLAGSTDTQYF. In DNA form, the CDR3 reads TGTGCCAGCAGCACGGGACTAGCGGGGAGCACAGATACGCAGTATTTT.